This record looks at one T cell receptor beta chain sequence and its context. The sample belongs to a study of blood T cell repertoires in COVID-19. Across the whole study: The origin of the acute and convalescent COVID-19 samples was the United States, Italy and Spain. PBMCs, B-cell-depleted T cells, or T cells provided the cDNA or gDNA that made up the material.

As originally analysed: The authors estimated nucleated cell counts from reference gene primer amplification. Profiling relied on immunoSEQ multiplex PCR, and the TCRdb table lists in-frame clones only, not all of them. Clone size and the V and J calls come from that table; the DNA yielded D and trimming. Of about 220,000 clones in the sample, about 88% were seen once. This TCR derives from a man between 50 and 59 years old who had recovered from COVID-19. Sequencing used peripheral blood.

CDR3 residues: CASSLGQRNEKLFF. CDR3 nucleotide sequence: TGTGCCAGCAGCTTGGGACAGCGTAATGAAAAACTGTTTTTT. This chain links TRBV5-4 with TRBJ1-4, with D possibly matching TRBD1 (5 bases). Germline CDR1 reads SGHNT; CDR2 reads YYREEE (reference sequence). V was cut by 0 bases and J by 4 bases, with 7 bases left in between. The CDR3 is 14 amino acids.